The T cell receptor (beta chain) under discussion was sequenced for a study of blood T cell repertoires in COVID-19. Study overall: The origin of the acute and convalescent COVID-19 samples was the United States, Italy and Spain. From T cells, B-cell-depleted T cells, or PBMCs came the material, which was cDNA or gDNA.

Authors' data handling: From reference gene primer amplification, estimates of nucleated cell counts were derived. Produced via immunoSEQ multiplex PCR; TCRdb's table is partial and in-frame only. That table furnishes V, J and clone size, whereas the DNA furnished D and trimming. The sample yields approximately 43,000 clones, around 81% seen once. This CDR3 spans 15 amino acids. With 2 bases removed from V and 7 bases from J, the gap between germline ends came to 18 bases. Per germline, CDR1 PRHDT and CDR2 FYEKMQ (reference sequence). The V gene is TRBV13, the J gene TRBJ2-7; possible D gene TRBD2, 6 bases. Sequencing input: peripheral blood. The receptor's source is a man aged 35 to 55 with active or convalescent COVID-19. In DNA form, the CDR3 reads TGTGCCAGCAGCTTACTGGGGGGTAGAGTATATGAGCAGTACTTC. This encodes CASSLLGGRVYEQYF.